The clone carrying this T cell receptor (beta chain) occurred a few times. Its target is not known. CDR1 and CDR2 from the germline V gene are LGHNA and YNFKEQ. This CDR3 is 18 amino acids long. Trimming removed 8 bases from V and 2 bases from J; junction bases left unmatched: 15. This entry comes from a study of cytomegalovirus exposure and HLA in healthy donors. Study background: Within an early data release were around 87 million unique TCRs drawn from HLA-typed donors. Study-level points and caveats: Reportedly, diagnosis of cytomegalovirus status by the classifier showed high specificity and sensitivity. Associated with cytomegalovirus, according to the listing, were 150 to 200 TCR beta chains.

Primers included in the PCR were 60 Vbeta and 13 Jbeta primers. The protocol was immunoSEQ multiplex PCR, while the TCRdb copy is restricted to in-frame clones and leaves out a portion. The sample carries more than 150,000 clones, about 85% recorded once. Specimen: PBMCs. This sequence joins TRBV4-2 and TRBJ2-6, with 7 bases aligning to TRBD2. The source of this sequence is a girl between 5 and 17 years old in good health and CMV-seropositive. In DNA, the CDR3 is TGTGCCAGCGGGGGAGGAGCGGGGTCATCCGCTGGGGCCAACGTCCTGACTTTC. Translation gives CASGGGAGSSAGANVLTF.